Listed below are T cell receptor beta chains from one sample, sequenced in a study of blood T cell repertoires in COVID-19. Some clones are missing from TCRdb's copy, which holds only in-frame ones; the method was immunoSEQ multiplex PCR. The sample includes around 300,000 clones, more than 75% of them seen just once. The material sequenced was PBMCs or T cells enriched from blood (not recorded which). These receptors originate from a woman in her 30s who had recovered from COVID-19. Both conserved end residues are part of each CDR3. A D gene is named only where the DNA matches it firmly. Only part of the rows carry a size: once, few, many, or a class if the clone is expanded.

>TRBJ1-5|TRBD1|NA|TRBV2
TGTGCCAGCAGTGTAGGACAGGGGGCGAAGAGCAATCAGCCCCAGCATTTT
CASSVGQGAKSNQPQHF
>TRBJ1-5|NA|NA|TRBV3-1/TRBV3-2
TGTGCCAGCAGCCGGGACTCCGGACCGGGCAATCAGCCCCAGCATTTT
CASSRDSGPGNQPQHF
>TRBJ1-2|NA|NA|TRBV7-3
TGTGCCAGCAGCCTAGCCGGGGGACGGGAGGGCTACACCTTC
CASSLAGGREGYTF
>TRBJ2-7|NA|NA|TRBV7-2
TGTGCCAGCAGCTTAGGCCCAGGCGACGAGCAGTACTTC
CASSLGPGDEQYF
>TRBJ1-3|TRBD1|NA|TRBV7-2
TGTGCCAGCAGCTTTCTTGGACAGGGCATTCTAAGCTCTGGAAACACCATATATTTT
CASSFLGQGILSSGNTIYF
>TRBJ1-2|TRBD1|NA|TRBV7-9
TGTGCCAGCAGCCGGACAGGGGAGTCTGACTATGGCTACACCTTC
CASSRTGESDYGYTF
>TRBJ2-1|NA|few|TRBV9
TGTGCCAGCAGCGTCGACTACGGAACCGGGAGGCAGTTCTTC
CASSVDYGTGRQFF
>TRBJ2-3|NA|NA|TRBV2
TGTGCCAGCACCGAGGGAGGTACGCAGTATTTT
CASTEGGTQYF
>TRBJ1-2|NA|once|TRBV3-1/TRBV3-2
TGTGCCAGCAGCCAGCCTTGGGGGGAGTACATCTATGGCTACACCTTC
CASSQPWGEYIYGYTF
>TRBJ1-1|NA|NA|TRBV27
TGTGCCAGCAGTTCCACGGGGGGGTACACTGAAGCTTTCTTT
CASSSTGGYTEAFF
>TRBJ1-6|TRBD1|few|TRBV19
TGTGCCAGTAGTATGGGGCCCGGGACAGCCGATTCACCCCTCCACTTT
CASSMGPGTADSPLHF
>TRBJ1-3|NA|NA|TRBV4-1
TGCGCCAGCAGCCAAGGAGGACTGATCTCTGGAAACACCATATATTTT
CASSQGGLISGNTIYF
>TRBJ1-1|NA|NA|TRBV5-4
TGTGCCAGCAGCCGAGTCTCCAGGGGCACTGAAGCTTTCTTT
CASSRVSRGTEAFF
>TRBJ1-2|TRBD1|NA|TRBV28
TGTGCCAGCAGTTCAAGACAGGGAGGAGGCTACACCTTC
CASSSRQGGGYTF
>TRBJ1-4|TRBD1|NA|TRBV19
TGTGCCAGTAGCAGGACAGGGTTCCTGCAATTTGAAAAACTGTTTTTT
CASSRTGFLQFEKLFF
>TRBJ1-5|TRBD1|NA|TRBV19
TGTGCCAGTAGTCCGCCTGGGACAGGGAATCAGCCCCAGCATTTT
CASSPPGTGNQPQHF
>TRBJ2-3|TRBD1|NA|TRBV2
TGTGCCAGCAGTGGCATAGACAGGGGGTGGACAGATACGCAGTATTTT
CASSGIDRGWTDTQYF
>TRBJ1-2|NA|NA|TRBV18
TGTGCCAGCTCACCGGGTGGAGCTAACTATGGCTACACCTTC
CASSPGGANYGYTF
>TRBJ2-5|TRBD1|NA|TRBV4-1
TGCGCCAGCAGCCAGAAACTATTGGGGACAGCAGGGGAGACCCAGTACTTC
CASSQKLLGTAGETQYF
>TRBJ2-5|TRBD2|NA|TRBV5-8
TGTGCCAGCAGCTTGGTAGCGGGTGAAGAGACCCAGTACTTC
CASSLVAGEETQYF
>TRBJ1-1|NA|NA|TRBV4-1
TGCGCCAGCAGCCAAGCATGGGGGCTGGGGGACACTGAAGCTTTCTTT
CASSQAWGLGDTEAFF
>TRBJ1-3|NA|once|TRBV19
TGTGCCTCCGCCGCACGGTTCGGAAACACCATATATTTT
CASAARFGNTIYF
>TRBJ1-2|NA|NA|TRBV5-4
TGTGCCAGCAGCCTCTCCCCGACAGGAGCAAACTATGGCTACACCTTC
CASSLSPTGANYGYTF
>TRBJ2-3|NA|NA|TRBV30
TGTGCCTGGAGCCTCGACATCGCCTACACAGATACGCAGTATTTT
CAWSLDIAYTDTQYF
>TRBJ1-1|NA|NA|TRBV10-3
TGTGCCATCAGTGACAGGGCTGAGGCTTTCTTT
CAISDRAEAFF
>TRBJ1-1|NA|NA|TRBV11-2
TGTGCCAGCAGCTTAGGGTGGGGCGGCGCCACTGAAGCTTTCTTT
CASSLGWGGATEAFF
>TRBJ2-3|TRBD1|NA|TRBV27
TGTGCCAGCAGACTCGGACAGGGTTGGGATACGCAGTATTTT
CASRLGQGWDTQYF
>TRBJ2-7|TRBD1|NA|TRBV6-5
TGTGCCAGCAGTACGGACAGGGGGCTCTACGAGCAGTACTTC
CASSTDRGLYEQYF
>TRBJ1-6|TRBD1|once|TRBV6-2/TRBV6-3
TGTGCCAGCAGTTTTACAACAGGGGGCTATTCACCCCTCCACTTT
CASSFTTGGYSPLHF
>TRBJ1-5|NA|NA|TRBV5-1
TGCGCCAGCAGCTTGACAGATAGCAATCAGCCCCAGCATTTT
CASSLTDSNQPQHF
>TRBJ2-1|TRBD2|NA|TRBV28
TGTGCCAGCAGTTCCCAGCAAACCAAAGACGGGACTAGTGCCAATGAGCAGTTCTTC
CASSSQQTKDGTSANEQFF
>TRBJ2-5|NA|NA|TRBV11-1
TGTGCCAGCAGCCAGCCCGGGAGCTTCGAAGAGACCCAGTACTTC
CASSQPGSFEETQYF
>TRBJ1-1|NA|NA|TRBV19
TGTGCCAGTAGTATAGTTAGTGCCGAGAACACTGAAGCTTTCTTT
CASSIVSAENTEAFF
>TRBJ1-2|TRBD1|NA|TRBV7-2
TGTGCCAGCAGCTGGGGACAGGGGGCTAACTATGGCTACACCTTC
CASSWGQGANYGYTF
>TRBJ2-5|NA|NA|TRBV6-5
TGTGCCAGCAGTTACTCCCCGTACCAAGAGACCCAGTACTTC
CASSYSPYQETQYF
>TRBJ1-2|TRBD1|NA|TRBV15
TGTGCCACCAGCAGGACAGGGGACTATGGCTACACCTTC
CATSRTGDYGYTF
>TRBJ2-3|TRBD2|NA|TRBV28
TGTGCCAGCAGTTTATTGACTAGCGGGGGGGGACTCGGCACAGATACGCAGTATTTT
CASSLLTSGGGLGTDTQYF
>TRBJ2-1|TRBD1|NA|TRBV2
TGTGCCAGCAGGTACCCGGGACAGAACTACAATGAGCAGTTCTTC
CASRYPGQNYNEQFF
>TRBJ1-1|TRBD1|NA|TRBV19
TGTGCCAGTAGGAAACAGGGGCGCAACCAAATGAACACTGAAGCTTTCTTT
CASRKQGRNQMNTEAFF
>TRBJ1-2|TRBD1|NA|TRBV3-1/TRBV3-2
TGTGCCAGCAGCCATACGGACAGGGTTCAAAGCTACACCTTC
CASSHTDRVQSYTF
>TRBJ2-1|TRBD2|few|TRBV19
TGTGCCAGTAGCCCGGCGCAATGGGCTAGCGGCTACAATGAGCAGTTCTTC
CASSPAQWASGYNEQFF
>TRBJ1-1|TRBD1|NA|TRBV19
TGTGCCAGTAGTATCAGGCCAGGGGGTGAAGCTTTCTTT
CASSIRPGGEAFF
>TRBJ2-4|TRBD2|NA|TRBV4-2
TGTGCCAGCAGCCAGTCCGGGACTAGCGGATTAACAGCCAAAAACATTCAGTACTTC
CASSQSGTSGLTAKNIQYF
>TRBJ1-1|TRBD1|NA|TRBV12-3/TRBV12-4
TGTGCCAGCAGGTCCACAGGGGGCACTGAAGCTTTCTTT
CASRSTGGTEAFF
>TRBJ1-2|NA|NA|TRBV7-2
TGTGCCAGCAGCTTAGGGAGAAACTATGGCTACACCTTC
CASSLGRNYGYTF
>TRBJ1-1|TRBD1|NA|TRBV7-6
TGTGCCAGCAGCATACAGGGGGGGAACACTGAAGCTTTCTTT
CASSIQGGNTEAFF
>TRBJ1-4|NA|NA|TRBV6-5
TGTGCCAGCAGTTACGACCCCGGCGGAATTAATGAAAAACTGTTTTTT
CASSYDPGGINEKLFF
>TRBJ1-6|TRBD1|NA|TRBV3-1/TRBV3-2
TGTGCCAGCAGCCACGGACAGGGGAATTCACCCCTCCACTTT
CASSHGQGNSPLHF